This entry concerns a single TCR beta chain. Its matching antigen is unknown. The data derive from a study of T cell repertoires in cytomegalovirus infection. Study information: It was recently identified HLA-C-restricted and well-studied HLA-B-restricted CMV epitopes that the study used. Evidence of both CMV infection and a matching HLA type came from public TCR beta signatures.

The V gene end was trimmed by 3 bases and the J gene end by 2 bases; junction bases not matched to a gene: 6. The CDR3 runs to 17 residues. The germline CDR1 and CDR2 sequences are LGHNA and YNFKEQ. TCRdb recomputed calls from the reads with MiXCR, one row per CDR3 protein. This sample has about 55,000 distinct CDR3 sequences, with 20% to 25% found just once. The sample consisted of CD8+ T cells from cultured PBMCs, taken from culture after CMV antigen stimulation. The source of this sequence is a human donor in good health (CMV status not recorded). Some clones in this sample may be carry-over from other donors' samples. V gene TRBV4-2 combines with J gene TRBJ2-6, with TRBD1 identical over 8 bases. For the CDR3, the DNA is TGTGCCAGCAGCCAGGATCCAGGGGGCCCTGGGGCCAACGTCCTGACTTTC. Protein: CASSQDPGGPGANVLTF.